This is a list of T cell receptor beta chains from one sample in a study of blood T cell repertoires in COVID-19. Clones were read by immunoSEQ multiplex PCR, and TCRdb kept only the in-frame ones, dropping some. The table has about 64,000 clones, roughly 88% seen once; the top ten hold roughly 5.6%. The sequencing sample was made of peripheral blood. These receptors all stem from a woman between 55 and 75 years old with acute or convalescent COVID-19. Both conserved end residues are part of each CDR3. Fields, in order: D gene, J gene, V gene, clone size, CDR3 DNA, CDR3 protein. A D gene is named only where the DNA matches it firmly. Only some rows state a clone size, as once, few, many or a class for expanded clones.

>NA|TRBJ1-1|TRBV25-1|NA
TGTGCCCCCCAGCACGGGGTTTGGGAAGTGAACACTGAAGCTTTCTTT
CAPQHGVWEVNTEAFF
>NA|TRBJ1-1|TRBV3-1/TRBV3-2|NA
TGTGCCAGCAGCCAAGGGCGGTTGAACACTGAAGCTTTCTTT
CASSQGRLNTEAFF
>TRBD2|TRBJ2-1|TRBV3-1/TRBV3-2|NA
TGTGCCAGCAGCCAAGGAGCTAGCGGGGGCGCAAGGGAGCAGTTCTTC
CASSQGASGGAREQFF
>NA|TRBJ1-2|TRBV4-1|NA
TGCGCCAGCAGCCAAGGAGGGATGGGGAACTATGGCTACACCTTC
CASSQGGMGNYGYTF
>TRBD1|TRBJ1-5|TRBV5-6|few
TGTGCCAGCAGCTTCGGGTGGCAGGGGGCCGATCAGCCCCAGCATTTT
CASSFGWQGADQPQHF
>NA|TRBJ1-3|TRBV11-2|few
TGTGCCAGCAGCCGAAGGACAGTTTACTCTGGAAACACCATATATTTT
CASSRRTVYSGNTIYF
>TRBD1|TRBJ2-7|TRBV28|NA
TGTGCCAGCAGTTCGGACAGGGGGGAACAGTACTTC
CASSSDRGEQYF
>NA|TRBJ1-5|TRBV28|NA
TGTGCCAGCACTCAGGGAAATCAGCCCCAGCATTTT
CASTQGNQPQHF
>TRBD2|TRBJ2-1|TRBV5-4|NA
TGTGCCAGCAGCCTCCTAGCGGGGGGGCCCAATGAGCAGTTCTTC
CASSLLAGGPNEQFF
>NA|TRBJ1-1|TRBV19|few
TGTGCCAGTGGGACCTGGGAGGGGAGAAACACTGAAGCTTTCTTT
CASGTWEGRNTEAFF
>NA|TRBJ1-2|TRBV5-4|few
TGTGCCAGCAGTAAAGGCGGGGATGGCTACACCTTC
CASSKGGDGYTF
>NA|TRBJ1-3|TRBV10-3|NA
TGTGCCATCAGGGCTTCGGGGAGTGGAAACACCATATATTTT
CAIRASGSGNTIYF
>NA|TRBJ1-1|TRBV6-5|NA
TGTGCCAGCAGCCGGGCGGGGATGAACACTGAAGCTTTCTTT
CASSRAGMNTEAFF
>NA|TRBJ1-1|TRBV6-5|NA
TGTGCCAGCAGGGTACAGGGTGAGAACACTGAAGCTTTCTTT
CASRVQGENTEAFF
>NA|TRBJ2-1|TRBV19|NA
TGTGCCAGTAGTGACGGACAGCCCAATGAGCAGTTCTTC
CASSDGQPNEQFF
>NA|TRBJ2-3|TRBV3-1/TRBV3-2|NA
TGTGCCAGCAGTAACAGGTGGGCAGATACGCAGTATTTT
CASSNRWADTQYF
>NA|TRBJ1-2|TRBV5-1|NA
TGCGCCAGCAGCTTGGACGGGGAATTCCCTGGCTACACCTTC
CASSLDGEFPGYTF
>NA|TRBJ1-2|TRBV7-3|NA
TGTGCCAGCAGCCCCCAAGGGGGGGTGGACTATGGCTACACCTTC
CASSPQGGVDYGYTF
>TRBD1|TRBJ1-4|TRBV20-1|NA
TGCAGTGCTAGTCAGGACAGGTCCCAACTGTTTTTT
CSASQDRSQLFF
>TRBD2|TRBJ2-7|TRBV7-6|NA
TGTGCCAGCAGCCGGACTAGCGGGGCCACCTACGAGCAGTACTTC
CASSRTSGATYEQYF
>TRBD1|TRBJ1-1|TRBV7-3|once
TGTGCCAGCAGCTCGGACAGGGCGGGAGCTTTCTTT
CASSSDRAGAFF